The TCR beta chain under discussion was sequenced for a study of Graves' ophthalmopathy and Graves' hyperthyroidism. Findings and limits, study-wide: Progression of ophthalmopathy was predicted by the model with roughly 68% sensitivity and less than 85% specificity. Most expanded clonotypes in thyroid above 0.001 frequency also showed up in blood.

Beta-chain TCR CDR3 regions were amplified from RNA transcripts. The library came from an HTBI-primed first-round RT-PCR and a second-round multiplex PCR. TCRdb independently ran MiXCR on the multiplex PCR reads; one entry per CDR3 protein. The sample has hundreds of thousands of distinct CDR3 sequences, 20% to 25% seen once; the top ten hold 3%. Enrolled hyperthyroidism patients had a new diagnosis, a duration under 2 months, and an age of 18 to 65. PBMCs were isolated by Ficoll-Paque density gradient centrifugation, using roughly 10 ml of fresh peripheral blood as the starting material. This clonotype came up many times. Its antigen is unidentified. The sample comprised peripheral blood. The source is a woman between 18 and 30 years old with stable Graves' hyperthyroidism.

Here the CDR3 DNA reads TGTGCCACCAGCAGTGAACAGGGGGCGGGACAGCCCCAGCATTTT. Protein: CATSSEQGAGQPQHF. The V call is TRBV15, the J call TRBJ1-5; 9 nucleotides align to TRBD1. After removal of 3 bases from V and 7 bases from J, the junction contained 7 bases not matched to a gene. The V gene's germline CDR1 is LNHNV and CDR2 YYDKDF (reference sequence). The CDR3 is 15 amino acids.